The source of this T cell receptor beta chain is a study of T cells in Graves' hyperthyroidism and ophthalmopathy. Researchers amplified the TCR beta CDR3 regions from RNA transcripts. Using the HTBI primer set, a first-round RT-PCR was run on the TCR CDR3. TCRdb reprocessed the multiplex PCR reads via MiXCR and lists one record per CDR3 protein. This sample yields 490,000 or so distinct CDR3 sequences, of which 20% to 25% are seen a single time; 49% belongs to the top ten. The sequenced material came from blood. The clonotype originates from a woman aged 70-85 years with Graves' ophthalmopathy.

The CDR3 nucleotides read TGTGCCACCAGTGACTCGACTAGCGGGAGGGCCGACAATGAGCAGTTCTTC. Translating it yields CATSDSTSGRADNEQFF. The chain links TRBV24-1 to TRBJ2-1; 14 nucleotides agree with TRBD2. CDR1 is KGHDR, CDR2 SFDVKD, per germline. This CDR3 contains 17 residues. V shed 4 bases and J 5 bases; nucleotides not matched to a gene: 6.